The rows below give T cell receptor beta chains drawn from one sample of a study of blood T cells in healthy people across ages. TCRdb passed the 5' RACE reads through MiXCR, listing each CDR3 protein once. The sample contains fewer than 900,000 distinct CDR3 sequences, around 36% of which appear only once. The specimen sequenced was blood. The receptors here all came from a man younger than 35 in good health. Each CDR3 is given without its conserved first and last residue. The size entry is marked missing in some rows and otherwise reads once, few, many or a size class.

TRBJ2-3,TRBV6-5,many,ASSRRAYTDTQY
TRBJ2-2,TRBV7-2,.,ATKSDAYTGELF
TRBJ2-3,TRBV30,.,AWSQLVTDTQY
TRBJ1-2,TRBV29-1,few,SVEDFMEGGTNYGYT
TRBJ1-1,TRBV12-3/TRBV12-4,.,ASSRQPGEAF
TRBJ2-3,TRBV12-3/TRBV12-4,.,ASSFPRVTDTQY
TRBJ2-1,TRBV7-2,.,ASSLGQARRNEQF
TRBJ1-2,TRBV6-2/TRBV6-3,.,ASRDPGDYGYT
TRBJ2-3,TRBV6-1,few,ASSEVWGTDTQY
TRBJ2-3,TRBV7-2,many,ASRPGQVSDTQY
TRBJ2-1,TRBV9,many,ASSVVPGAYNEQF
TRBJ2-7,TRBV4-3,many,ASSQDGPGGVYEQY
.,TRBV3-1,.,ASSRMSGSGQAYEQY
TRBJ2-3,TRBV7-9,many,ASSLEPARTDTQY
TRBJ2-5,TRBV12-3/TRBV12-4,few,ASSFNGGTGETQY
TRBJ2-3,TRBV7-2,many,ASSTRDSRDTQY
TRBJ2-3,TRBV20-1,.,SASDPLAGGPDTQY
TRBJ1-4,TRBV6-6,once,ASSPTGVMGKLF
TRBJ1-6,TRBV20-1,.,SARVGYCNSPLH
TRBJ1-1,TRBV20-1,few,SVLLYRGHTEAF
TRBJ2-3,TRBV6-5,.,ASSYADGSDTQY
TRBJ2-5,TRBV7-6,.,ASSLAWGGQETQY
TRBJ1-1,TRBV9,.,ASSVSGEGNTEAF
TRBJ2-5,TRBV12-3/TRBV12-4,.,ASSFYSGGTTGQETQY
TRBJ1-1,TRBV25-1,.,ASSDRGTGNTEAF
TRBJ1-1,TRBV11-1,.,ASNRLPDTEAF
TRBJ2-1,TRBV12-3/TRBV12-4,.,ASISTAYEQF
TRBJ2-1,TRBV4-3,few,ASSQDWGLVGSYNEQF